The T cell receptor (beta chain) under discussion was sequenced for a study of technical replicates of blood from a few donors. The CDR3 totals 17 residues. Between the trimmed V and J ends, which lost 0 bases and 0 bases, there was a span of 14 bases. Germline V gene data show CDR1 as SGHRS and CDR2 as YFSETQ. Using immunoSEQ multiplex PCR, the repertoire was profiled, and TCRdb retains in-frame clones only, with some absent. The sample contains tens of thousands of clones, about nine tenths of which appear only once. The sample holds one count of this clone. The specimen sequenced was T cells isolated from PBMCs. This sequence originates from a human donor in good health. The chain joins TRBV5-1 to TRBJ2-3, with D possibly matching TRBD1 (6 bases). CDR3 protein: CASSLEGRQGSTDTQYF. The DNA for the CDR3 is TGCGCCAGCAGCTTGGAAGGTCGGCAGGGGAGCACAGATACGCAGTATTTT.